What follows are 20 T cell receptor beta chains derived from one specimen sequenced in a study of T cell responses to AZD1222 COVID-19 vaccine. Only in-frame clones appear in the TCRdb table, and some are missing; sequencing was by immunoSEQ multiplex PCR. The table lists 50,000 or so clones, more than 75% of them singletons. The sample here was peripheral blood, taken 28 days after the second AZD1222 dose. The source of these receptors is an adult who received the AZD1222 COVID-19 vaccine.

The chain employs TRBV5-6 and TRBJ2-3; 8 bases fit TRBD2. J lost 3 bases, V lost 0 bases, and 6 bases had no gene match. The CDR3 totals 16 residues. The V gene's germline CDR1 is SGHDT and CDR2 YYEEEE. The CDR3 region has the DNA TGTGCCAGCAGCTTGGTTAGAGGCGGGAGGACAGATACGCAGTATTTT. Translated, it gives CASSLVRGGRTDTQYF.

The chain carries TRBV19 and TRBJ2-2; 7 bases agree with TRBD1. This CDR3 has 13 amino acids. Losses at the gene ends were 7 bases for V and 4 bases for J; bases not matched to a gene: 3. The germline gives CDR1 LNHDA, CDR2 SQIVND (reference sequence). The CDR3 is CASTRGSTGELFF. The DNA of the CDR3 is TGTGCCAGTACCAGGGGGTCCACCGGGGAGCTGTTTTTT.

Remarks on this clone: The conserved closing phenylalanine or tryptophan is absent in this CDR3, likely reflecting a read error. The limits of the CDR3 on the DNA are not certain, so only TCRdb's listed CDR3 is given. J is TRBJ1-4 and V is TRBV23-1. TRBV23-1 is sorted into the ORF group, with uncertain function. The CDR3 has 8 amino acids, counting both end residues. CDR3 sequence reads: CASSQSDP.

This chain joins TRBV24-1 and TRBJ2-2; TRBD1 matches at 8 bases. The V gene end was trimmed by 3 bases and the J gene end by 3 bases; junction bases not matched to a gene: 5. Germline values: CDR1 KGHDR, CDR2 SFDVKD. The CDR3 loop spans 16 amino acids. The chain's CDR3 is CATSDPGTGDTGELFF. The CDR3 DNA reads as TGTGCCACCAGTGATCCCGGGACAGGAGACACCGGGGAGCTGTTTTTT.

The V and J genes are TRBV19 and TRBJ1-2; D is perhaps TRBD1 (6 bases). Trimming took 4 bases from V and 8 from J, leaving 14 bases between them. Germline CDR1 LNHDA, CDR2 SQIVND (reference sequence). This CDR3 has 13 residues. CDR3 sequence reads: CASSTIRGGGYTF. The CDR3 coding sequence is TGTGCCAGTAGTACCATCAGGGGTGGCGGCTACACCTTC.

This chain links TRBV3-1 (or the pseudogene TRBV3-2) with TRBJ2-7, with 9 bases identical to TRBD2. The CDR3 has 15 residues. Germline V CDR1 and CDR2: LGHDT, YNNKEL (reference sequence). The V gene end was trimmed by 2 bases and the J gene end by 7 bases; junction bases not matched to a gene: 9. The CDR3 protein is CASSQWAGGPGEQYF. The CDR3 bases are TGTGCCAGCAGCCAATGGGCGGGAGGGCCAGGGGAGCAGTACTTC.

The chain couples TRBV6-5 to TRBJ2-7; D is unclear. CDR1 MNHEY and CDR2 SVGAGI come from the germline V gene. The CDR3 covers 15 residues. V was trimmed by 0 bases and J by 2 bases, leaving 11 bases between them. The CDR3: CASSYSFVTPYEQYF. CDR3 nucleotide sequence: TGTGCCAGCAGTTACTCCTTTGTAACTCCCTACGAGCAGTACTTC.

CDR3 nucleotides: TGTGCCAGCGACAGGGGCTACGAGCAGTACTTC. Translating gives CASDRGYEQYF. The chain uses TRBV28 and TRBJ2-7; 8 nucleotides match TRBD1. The germline gives CDR1 MDHEN, CDR2 SYDVKM. V shed 8 bases and J 3 bases; nucleotides not matched to a gene: 0. The CDR3 length is 11 residues.

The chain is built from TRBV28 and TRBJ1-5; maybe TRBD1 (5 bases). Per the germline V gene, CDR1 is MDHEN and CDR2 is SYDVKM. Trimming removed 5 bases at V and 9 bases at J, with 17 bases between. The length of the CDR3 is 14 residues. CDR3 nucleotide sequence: TGTGCCAGCAGTCCCGGTAGAGGGGATCGGCCCCAGCATTTT. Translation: CASSPGRGDRPQHF.

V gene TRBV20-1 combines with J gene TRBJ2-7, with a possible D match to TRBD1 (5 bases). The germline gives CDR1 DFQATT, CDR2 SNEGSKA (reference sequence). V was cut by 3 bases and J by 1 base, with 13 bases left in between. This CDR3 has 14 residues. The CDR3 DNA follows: TGCAGTGCTAGTCCTGGCAGGGAATCCTACGAGCAGTACGTC. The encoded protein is CSASPGRESYEQYV.

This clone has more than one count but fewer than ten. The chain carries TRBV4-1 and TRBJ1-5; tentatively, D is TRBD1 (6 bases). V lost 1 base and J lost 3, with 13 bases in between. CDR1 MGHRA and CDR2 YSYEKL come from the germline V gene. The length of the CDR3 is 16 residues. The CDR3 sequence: CASSQGTVFYNQPQHF. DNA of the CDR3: TGCGCCAGCAGCCAAGGGACAGTTTTTTACAATCAGCCCCAGCATTTT.

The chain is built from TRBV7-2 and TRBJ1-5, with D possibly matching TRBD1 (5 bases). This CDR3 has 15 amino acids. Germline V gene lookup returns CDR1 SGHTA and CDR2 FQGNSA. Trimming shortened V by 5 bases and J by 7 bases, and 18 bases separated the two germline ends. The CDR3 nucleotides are TGTGCCAGCAGCCTCCAAAGGGGCGCAGGACAGCCCCAGCATTTT. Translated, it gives CASSLQRGAGQPQHF.

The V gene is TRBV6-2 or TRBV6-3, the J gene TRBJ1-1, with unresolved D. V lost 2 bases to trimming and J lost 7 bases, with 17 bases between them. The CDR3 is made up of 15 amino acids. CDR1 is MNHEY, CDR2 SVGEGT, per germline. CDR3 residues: CASSYGGLPIGEAFF. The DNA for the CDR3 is TGTGCCAGCAGTTACGGAGGTCTACCGATCGGTGAAGCTTTCTTT.

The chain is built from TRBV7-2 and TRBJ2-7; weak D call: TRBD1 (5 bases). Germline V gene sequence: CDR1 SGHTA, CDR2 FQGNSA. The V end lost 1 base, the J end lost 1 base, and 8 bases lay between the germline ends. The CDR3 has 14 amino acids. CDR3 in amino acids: CASSLGGQSYEQYV. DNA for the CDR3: TGTGCCAGCAGCTTAGGTGGACAATCCTACGAGCAGTACGTC.

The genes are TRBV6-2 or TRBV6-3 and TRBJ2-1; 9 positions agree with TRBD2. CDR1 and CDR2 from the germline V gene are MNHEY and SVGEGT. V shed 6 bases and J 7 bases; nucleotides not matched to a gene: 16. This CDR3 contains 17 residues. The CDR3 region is CASSYPGLADNRNEQFF. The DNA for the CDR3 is TGTGCCAGCAGCTATCCGGGACTAGCTGATAATAGGAATGAGCAGTTCTTC.

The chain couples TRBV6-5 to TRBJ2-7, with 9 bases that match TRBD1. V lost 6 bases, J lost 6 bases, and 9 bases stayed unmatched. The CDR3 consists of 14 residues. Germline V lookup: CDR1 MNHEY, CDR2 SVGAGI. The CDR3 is CASSQQGASSEQYV. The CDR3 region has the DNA TGTGCCAGCAGCCAACAGGGGGCGAGCAGCGAGCAGTACGTC.

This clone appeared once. This chain's CDR3 is CASRQASNSPLHF. Here the CDR3 DNA reads TGTGCCAGCAGGCAGGCGTCTAATTCACCCCTCCACTTT. V usage is TRBV12-3 or TRBV12-4 and J usage is TRBJ1-6, with D unresolved. The CDR3 covers 13 residues. Trimming took off 6 bases at V and 6 bases at J, with 9 bases between the two ends.

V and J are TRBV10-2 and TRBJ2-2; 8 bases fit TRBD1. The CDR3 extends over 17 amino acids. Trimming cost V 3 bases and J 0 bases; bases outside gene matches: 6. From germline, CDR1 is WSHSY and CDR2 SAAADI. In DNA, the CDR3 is TGCGCCAGCAGTGATAGGGGGACAGGATCGAACACCGGGGAGCTGTTTTTT. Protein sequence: CASSDRGTGSNTGELFF.

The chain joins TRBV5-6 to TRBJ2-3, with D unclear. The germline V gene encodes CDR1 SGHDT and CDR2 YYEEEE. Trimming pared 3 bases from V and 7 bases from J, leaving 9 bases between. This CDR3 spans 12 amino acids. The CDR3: CASSSTEYTQYF. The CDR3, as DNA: TGTGCCAGCAGCTCGACGGAGTATACGCAGTATTTT. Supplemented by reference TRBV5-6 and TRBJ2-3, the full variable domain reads DAGVTQSPTHLIKTRGQQVTLRCSPKSGHDTVSWYQQALGQGPQFIFQYYEEEERQRGNFPDRFSGHQFPNYSSELNVNALLLGDSALYLCASSSTEYTQYFGPGTRLTVL.

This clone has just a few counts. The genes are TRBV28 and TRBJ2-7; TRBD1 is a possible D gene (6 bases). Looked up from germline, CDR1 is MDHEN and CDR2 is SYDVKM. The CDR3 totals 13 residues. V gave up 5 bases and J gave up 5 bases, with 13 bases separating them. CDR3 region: CASSPEGVDEQYF. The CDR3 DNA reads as TGTGCCAGCAGTCCCGAGGGGGTAGACGAGCAGTACTTC.